A single sample gave rise to the 15 T cell receptor beta chains below, sequenced in a study of CD8+CD57+ T cells in acquired aplastic anemia. Template material for TCR beta VDJ and CDR3 profiling consisted of genomic DNA. One entry per CDR3 protein, called by TCRdb with MiXCR from the reads. The sample records 160,000 or so distinct CDR3 sequences, 40% to 50% being singletons. It was patients with CD8+CD57+ cell expansion by flow cytometry who were chosen for sequencing. Sequenced: sorted CD4+, CD8+, or CD8+CD57+ T cells (not recorded which) from PBMCs. These receptors were collected from a human donor with aplastic anemia.

The chain couples TRBV20-1 to TRBJ2-7; 10 bases align to TRBD2. Trimming cost V 6 bases and J 2 bases; bases outside gene matches: 4. The CDR3 covers 13 residues. Germline V lookup: CDR1 DFQATT, CDR2 SNEGSKA (reference sequence). The CDR3 DNA follows: TGCAGTGCCATACTAGCGGGGACCTACGAGCAGTACTTC. Its translation is CSAILAGTYEQYF.

By its share, this clonotype is medium-sized. The gene calls are TRBV2 and TRBJ2-5; TRBD1 might be the D (6 bases). The CDR3 contains 11 residues. The V gene's germline CDR1 is SNHLY and CDR2 FYNNEI. The germline V and J ends were trimmed by 8 bases and 4 bases, with 8 bases remaining between them. CDR3 protein: CASSGAETQYF. The DNA for the CDR3 is TGTGCCAGCTCAGGGGCAGAGACCCAGTACTTC.

This clonotype has ten or more counts. V is TRBV5-1 and J is TRBJ1-2; D is undetermined. Germline CDR1 and CDR2: SGHRS and YFSETQ. The CDR3 runs to 13 residues. The V end was cut by 3 bases, the J end by 3 bases, with 9 bases between. CDR3 nucleotide sequence: TGCGCCAGCAGCTCCGACCCTCACTATGGCTACACCTTC. This codes for CASSSDPHYGYTF.

This chain uses TRBV5-6 with TRBJ1-2; perhaps TRBD1 as D (6 bases). V was clipped by 5 bases and J by 4 bases, with 15 bases between them. Germline CDR1 is SGHDT and CDR2 is YYEEEE. The CDR3 has 14 residues. The CDR3 DNA sequence: TGTGCCAGCAGTATCCCGGACAGACTCTATGGCTACACCTTC. Translating it yields CASSIPDRLYGYTF.

The chain has TRBV2 and TRBJ2-7, with 7 bases aligning to TRBD1. The CDR3 runs 14 residues. The germline V gene encodes CDR1 SNHLY and CDR2 FYNNEI. The J segment lost 5 bases and the V segment lost 6 bases, leaving 10 bases of the junction unmatched. CDR3 loop: CASSPGQELDEQYF. CDR3 DNA sequence: TGTGCCAGCAGCCCCGGACAGGAGTTGGACGAGCAGTACTTC.

This clonotype has at least ten counts. The V gene is TRBV2, the J gene TRBJ1-5; D possibly corresponds to TRBD1 (6 bases). CDR1 and CDR2 from the germline V gene are SNHLY and FYNNEI. V was clipped by 3 bases and J by 7 bases, with 19 bases between them. This CDR3 region has 16 residues. CDR3 in DNA: TGTGCCAGCAGTGAGAGGGCGGGGGGCGTTCGGCAGCCCCAGCATTTT. Translation gives CASSERAGGVRQPQHF.

For this clonotype: In this CDR3 the conserved last residue, phenylalanine or tryptophan, is missing, so a read error is likely. The V gene is TRBV12-3 or TRBV12-4, the J gene TRBJ2-7, with a weak D call TRBD1 (6 bases). This CDR3 contains 12 residues. The V and J ends lost 6 bases and 3 bases respectively, with 9 bases between them. The CDR3 bases are TGTGCCAGCAGCACACAGGGCTACGAGCAGTACCTC. Translation gives CASSTQGYEQYL.

The chain carries TRBV29-1 and TRBJ1-1; a possible D gene is TRBD1 (6 bases). V lost 7 bases to trimming and J lost 4 bases, with 16 bases between them. This CDR3 is 13 amino acids long. Germline CDR1 and CDR2: SQVTM and ANQGSEA. CDR3 loop: CSGTSQGITEAFF. CDR3 coding DNA: TGCAGCGGTACCTCGCAGGGGATCACTGAAGCTTTCTTT.

Many counts were recorded for this clonotype. The V and J genes are TRBV19 and TRBJ1-3, with D hard to call. The CDR3 length is 14 residues. Looked up from germline, CDR1 is LNHDA and CDR2 is SQIVND (reference sequence). Trimming shortened V by 6 bases and J by 0 bases, and 9 bases separated the two germline ends. In nucleotides, the CDR3 is TGTGCCAGTAGAGGGAGCCCCTCTGGAAACACCATATATTTT. Translated, it gives CASRGSPSGNTIYF.

This clonotype was recorded at least ten times. This sequence joins TRBV7-9 and TRBJ2-5; 10 nucleotides match TRBD2. Looked up from germline, CDR1 is SEHNR and CDR2 is FQNEAQ (reference sequence). The trim removed 1 base at V and 4 bases at J, leaving 6 bases unmatched. This CDR3 has 16 amino acids. The CDR3 DNA reads as TGTGCCAGCAGCTTAGGAGCAGCGGGGGGGACAGAGACCCAGTACTTC. Amino acid sequence: CASSLGAAGGTETQYF. The full variable domain, its missing parts supplied by reference TRBV7-9 and TRBJ2-5, is DTGVSQNPRHKITKRGQNVTFRCDPISEHNRLYWYRQTLGQGPEFLTYFQNEAQLEKSRLLSDRFSAERPKGSFSTLEIQRTEQGDSAMYLCASSLGAAGGTETQYFGPGTRLLVL.

The gene calls are TRBV2 and TRBJ1-1, with TRBD1 identical over 11 bases. CDR1 is SNHLY and CDR2 is FYNNEI in the germline V gene. The CDR3 is 16 amino acids. With V trimmed by 6 bases and J by 0 bases, 6 bases remained unmatched. CDR3 loop: CASRDRGRKVNTEAFF. DNA of the CDR3: TGTGCCAGCAGGGACAGGGGGCGAAAGGTGAACACTGAAGCTTTCTTT.

The chain links TRBV25-1 to TRBJ1-2; 7 nucleotides line up with TRBD1. The V segment lost 5 bases and the J segment 3 bases; nucleotides outside the gene matches: 3. CDR1 is MGHDK and CDR2 is SYGVNS in the germline V gene. CDR3 size: 13 residues. CDR3 bases: TGTGCCAGCAGTACAGGGGTGGACTATGGCTACACCTTC. Residues: CASSTGVDYGYTF.

The chain couples TRBV2 to TRBJ1-3; TRBD1 might be the D (6 bases). Germline V lookup: CDR1 SNHLY, CDR2 FYNNEI. Trimming shortened V by 3 bases and J by 0 bases, and 15 bases separated the two germline ends. The CDR3 runs 17 residues. The CDR3 DNA sequence: TGTGCCAGCAGTGAGGCGGCGGGACAAAACTCTGGAAACACCATATATTTT. Protein: CASSEAAGQNSGNTIYF. Supplemented by reference TRBV2 and TRBJ1-3, the full variable domain reads EPEVTQTPSHQVTQMGQEVILRCVPISNHLYFYWYRQILGQKVEFLVSFYNNEISEKSEIFDDQFSVERPDGSNFTLKIRSTKLEDSAMYFCASSEAAGQNSGNTIYFGEGSWLTVV.

In its sample, this clonotype was seen a few times. The rearrangement links TRBV3-1 to TRBJ1-6; the match to TRBD1 covers 7 bases. V dropped 5 bases and J dropped 4; count of bases not matched to a gene: 8. This CDR3 is built from 16 residues. CDR1 is LGHDT and CDR2 is YNNKEL in the germline V gene (reference sequence). The CDR3 loop is CASSILGQSYNSPLHF. The CDR3 DNA is TGTGCCAGCAGCATCCTGGGACAGAGTTATAATTCACCCCTCCACTTT.

This clonotype was seen many times. CDR3 sequence reads: CASSWRGREKLFF. CDR3 in DNA: TGTGCCAGCAGTTGGAGGGGGCGCGAAAAACTGTTTTTT. J is TRBJ1-4 and V is TRBV6-6; 7 bases match TRBD1. V lost 4 bases, J lost 8 bases, and 4 bases stayed unmatched. The germline V gene encodes CDR1 MNHNY and CDR2 SVGAGI (reference sequence). The CDR3 is 13 residues long.